A single sample is the source of the 3 T cell receptor beta chains below, sequenced in a study of blood T cells in healthy people across ages. It was with a sample-barcoded 5' primer and a J-beta primer mix that a second PCR of about 6 to 12 cycles was run. Using its own MiXCR run on the 5' RACE reads, TCRdb lists one record per CDR3 protein. The sample has 1.8 million or so distinct CDR3 sequences; about two fifths are singletons. Sequenced input: blood. These receptors came from a human donor in good health.

The chain couples TRBV20-1 to TRBJ2-4; D uncertain. V was trimmed by 0 bases and J by 13 bases, leaving 19 bases between them. CDR1 and CDR2 (germline): DFQATT, SNEGSKA (reference sequence). The CDR3 sequence is 14 residues long. CDR3 DNA sequence: TGCAGTGCTAGAGATCGTATAGGGCGGTACGGGCAGTACTTC. Its protein is CSARDRIGRYGQYF.

J is TRBJ2-1 and V is TRBV6-5, with 14 positions matching TRBD2. CDR3 size: 16 residues. The junction had 6 bases not matched to a gene; V was cut back by 5 bases and J by 6 bases. From germline, CDR1 is MNHEY and CDR2 SVGAGI. Here the CDR3 DNA reads TGTGCCAGCAGTACCCCGGGACTAGCGGGGGTCAATGAGCAGTTCTTC. This gives the protein CASSTPGLAGVNEQFF.

The V and J genes are TRBV6-4 and TRBJ2-1; tentative D call: TRBD1 (6 bases). In germline, CDR1 is MRHNA, CDR2 SNTAGT. V shed 0 bases and J shed 2 bases, with 11 bases lying between them. This CDR3 spans 16 amino acids. CDR3 nucleotides: TGTGCCAGCAGTGACTCAAGGGACATTCCCTACAATGAGCAGTTCTTC. Translating it yields CASSDSRDIPYNEQFF.